Here is one T cell receptor (beta chain) with its context. The sample originates from a study of T cell changes during pregnancy in multiple sclerosis. The method was immunoSEQ multiplex PCR; TCRdb's version includes in-frame clones alone and lacks a portion of them. The table shows around 84,000 clones, with over 85% occurring only once. J was trimmed by 8 bases and V by 0 bases; bases with no gene match: 13. This CDR3 comprises 17 residues. Source: peripheral blood, taken in the second trimester of pregnancy. This chain joins TRBV6-7 and TRBJ2-3; 8 positions agree with TRBD2. TRBV6-7 carries the ORF label, with uncertain function. The clonotype originates from a female donor in good health, enrolled as a control in a pregnancy study. CDR3 DNA sequence: TGTGCCAGCAGTTACTCGGGGCGGGAGGCCTTCGGGGGTACGCAGTATTTT. It codes for CASSYSGREAFGGTQYF.